This T cell receptor beta chain is drawn from a study of blood T cell repertoires in COVID-19. Study information: Some COVID-19 samples were acute and others convalescent; all came from the United States, Italy and Spain.

The CDR3 totals 19 residues. Germline CDR1 reads LNHNV; CDR2 reads YYDKDF (reference sequence). The germline V and J ends were trimmed by 0 bases and 3 bases, with 21 bases remaining between them. Original analysis: Estimation of nucleated cell counts was performed using reference gene primer amplification. Using immunoSEQ multiplex PCR, the repertoire was profiled, and TCRdb retains in-frame clones only, with some absent. Clone size and the V and J calls come from that table; the DNA yielded D and trimming. The data contain about 210,000 clones, around 82% of them singletons. The chain recombines TRBV15 with TRBJ1-5; D is unclear. Sequencing was done on a sample of peripheral blood. This TCR derives from a woman aged 40-49 years with active or convalescent COVID-19. CDR3: CATSRDPARGGSYNQPQHF. The CDR3, as DNA: TGTGCCACCAGCAGAGATCCGGCGCGGGGAGGGTCTTACAATCAGCCCCAGCATTTT.